A single sample gave rise to the 10 T cell receptor beta chains below, sequenced in a study of T cell repertoires in aging, cancer and after chemotherapy. TCR beta rearrangements were amplified from peripheral blood genomic DNA. A mixed TRB-A/B primer pool amplified rearranged TRB by multiplex touch-down PCR. Each CDR3 protein gets one entry after TCRdb re-called the multiplex PCR reads with MiXCR. The sample has roughly 4,000 distinct CDR3 sequences, approximately 40% seen once; the top ten hold 3.5% to 4%. The sample consisted of blood. These receptors all come from a human donor with a blood cancer.

The chain employs TRBV5-4 and TRBJ2-3; 8 bases fit TRBD2. This CDR3 has 16 amino acids. The V segment lost 1 base and the J segment 0 bases; nucleotides outside the gene matches: 4. Germline CDR1 and CDR2: SGHNT and YYREEE (reference sequence). The CDR3 DNA reads as TGTGCCAGCAGCTTGCTAGCGGGCAGAAGCACAGATACGCAGTATTTT. Translated: CASSLLAGRSTDTQYF.

The chain uses TRBV6-6 and TRBJ1-5; D perhaps matches TRBD1 (5 bases). CDR1 and CDR2 (germline): MNHNY, SVGAGI (reference sequence). V was trimmed by 4 bases and J by 3 bases, leaving 13 bases between them. The length of the CDR3 is 15 residues. CDR3 loop: CASSWDEGDNQPQHF. In nucleotides, the CDR3 is TGTGCCAGCAGTTGGGACGAGGGAGACAATCAGCCCCAGCATTTT.

The V and J genes are TRBV30 and TRBJ1-6; D is uncertain. CDR1 is GTSNPN, CDR2 SVGIG, per germline (reference sequence). Trimming removed 3 bases at V and 5 bases at J, with 11 bases between. The CDR3 sequence is 14 residues long. The CDR3 protein is CAWSLGFHNSPLHF. In DNA form, the CDR3 reads TGTGCCTGGAGCCTCGGCTTTCATAATTCACCCCTCCACTTT.

The J gene is TRBJ2-2, the V gene TRBV12-3 or TRBV12-4, with 13 bases aligning to TRBD2. The CDR3 extends over 15 amino acids. The V and J ends lost 6 bases and 7 bases, in that order; junction bases with no gene match: 5. DNA of the CDR3: TGTGCCAGCAGGCATGGGACTAGCGGGATCGGGGAGCTGTTTTTT. It yields the protein CASRHGTSGIGELFF.

The V call is TRBV5-6, the J call TRBJ1-2; 9 bases are shared with TRBD1. CDR1 and CDR2 (germline): SGHDT, YYEEEE. The CDR3 spans 14 residues. With 4 bases clipped from V and 7 bases from J, the junction kept 8 bases outside the gene matches. The CDR3 is CASSLRDREFGYTF. Here the CDR3 DNA reads TGTGCCAGCAGCCTCCGGGACAGGGAATTTGGCTACACCTTC.

V is TRBV30 and J is TRBJ1-2; possibly TRBD1 for D (5 bases). CDR3 length: 13 residues. CDR1 is GTSNPN and CDR2 is SVGIG in the germline V gene (reference sequence). With 4 bases removed from V and 7 bases from J, the gap between germline ends came to 16 bases. Written as DNA, the CDR3 is TGTGCCTGGATTTTAAGGGGATTGGGTGGCTACACCTTC. Its protein product is CAWILRGLGGYTF.

This clonotype was counted a few times. The rearrangement links TRBV18 to TRBJ2-3; TRBD2 matches 7 bases. Germline V gene lookup returns CDR1 KGHSH and CDR2 LQKENI. V shed 6 bases and J 2 bases; nucleotides not matched to a gene: 11. The CDR3 sequence is 16 residues long. The CDR3 DNA sequence: TGTGCCAGCTCCACATCGGCGGGAGTGCCCACAGATACGCAGTATTTT. The encoded protein is CASSTSAGVPTDTQYF. Looking up the rest from reference TRBV18 and TRBJ2-3 gives the full variable domain: NAGVMQNPRHLVRRRGQEARLRCSPMKGHSHVYWYRQLPEEGLKFMVYLQKENIIDESGMPKERFSAEFPKEGPSILRIQQVVRGDSAAYFCASSTSAGVPTDTQYFGPGTRLTVL.

This clonotype qualifies as medium-sized (0.01 to 0.1%). This chain uses TRBV5-4 with TRBJ2-6, with a tentative D call TRBD1 (6 bases). Germline lookup yields CDR1 SGHNT and CDR2 YYREEE (reference sequence). The CDR3 contains 16 residues. V was trimmed by 4 bases and J by 4 bases, leaving 15 bases between them. CDR3: CASSEFTGNGANVLTF. The CDR3, as DNA: TGTGCCAGCAGCGAGTTCACAGGGAACGGGGCCAACGTCCTGACTTTC.

This clonotype has a handful of counts. This chain connects TRBV30 to TRBJ2-4, with 7 bases fitting TRBD1. CDR1 is GTSNPN, CDR2 SVGIG, per germline (reference sequence). This CDR3 is built from 16 residues. Trimming at V came to 3 bases and at J to 4 bases, leaving 12 bases not matched to a gene. CDR3 sequence (DNA): TGTGCCTGGAGCCCCGACAGGGCCACCCTAAAAAACATTCAGTACTTC. Encoded protein: CAWSPDRATLKNIQYF.

Concerning this clonotype itself: A much larger clone differs from this one at a single base, so this may be a read error. The gene calls are TRBV24-1 and TRBJ2-1; 8 bases are shared with TRBD1. The germline V gene has CDR1 KGHDR and CDR2 SFDVKD. The CDR3 loop spans 16 amino acids. J lost 7 bases, V lost 4 bases, and 11 bases had no gene match. This CDR3 reads CATSELGQGEGNEQFF. CDR3 in DNA: TGTGCCACCAGTGAACTCGGACAGGGCGAGGGGAATGAGCAGTTCTTC.